What follows is one T cell receptor (beta chain) and its context. No antigen is known for it. The source of the sample is a study of T cell responses to AZD1222 COVID-19 vaccine. Profiled with immunoSEQ multiplex PCR; TCRdb holds only in-frame clones, not every one. Of 120,000 to 150,000 clones listed, just over 90% are singletons. Notes on the study in general: It was only six AZD1222 recipients who were seropositive at baseline. Nearly half of spike-specific TCRs reportedly target variant regions that are unmutated in the B.1.351 and B.1.1.7 variants.

The sequencing here drew on peripheral blood, taken on day 0 of MenACWY control vaccination. The clonotype was recovered from an adult in good health.

Written as DNA, the CDR3 is TGCGCCAGCAGTGATGTCGGCGGGGGGGCCACAGATACGCAGTATTTT. It specifies CASSDVGGGATDTQYF. The chain uses TRBV10-2 and TRBJ2-3; the match to TRBD2 covers 9 bases. The V gene end was trimmed by 3 bases and the J gene end by 2 bases; junction bases not matched to a gene: 6. In germline, CDR1 is WSHSY, CDR2 SAAADI. The CDR3 consists of 16 residues.